The clone carrying this TCR beta chain was seen many times. Every TCR cDNA molecule carried a tag that served as a unique molecular identifier. TCRdb redid the calling of the 5' RACE reads with MiXCR, one entry per CDR3 protein. Of roughly 70,000 distinct CDR3 sequences in the sample, about 9.5% are singletons; the top ten hold less than 2%. The time point was: blood at routine non-recurrence follow-up after resection. Frozen PBMC, nontumor lung or tumor provided whole RNA, which was sequenced unsorted. Between the trimmed V and J ends, which lost 6 bases and 4 bases, there was a span of 15 bases. This CDR3 has 14 residues. This sample was taken from a study of spatial heterogeneity in lung cancer. About the research overall: Follow-up PBMC samples were sequenced when available, at a median of about two years after resection. Alpha-chain sequences were detected in numbers that were consistently lower than beta-chain sequences.

The genes are TRBV12-3 or TRBV12-4 and TRBJ1-2; no clear D gene. The sequence was obtained from a female donor with early-stage non-small cell lung cancer. The input for sequencing was PBMCs, taken at follow-up. CDR3: CASRGPYGVYGYTF. CDR3 sequence (DNA): TGTGCCAGCAGAGGGCCATACGGGGTCTATGGCTACACCTTC.